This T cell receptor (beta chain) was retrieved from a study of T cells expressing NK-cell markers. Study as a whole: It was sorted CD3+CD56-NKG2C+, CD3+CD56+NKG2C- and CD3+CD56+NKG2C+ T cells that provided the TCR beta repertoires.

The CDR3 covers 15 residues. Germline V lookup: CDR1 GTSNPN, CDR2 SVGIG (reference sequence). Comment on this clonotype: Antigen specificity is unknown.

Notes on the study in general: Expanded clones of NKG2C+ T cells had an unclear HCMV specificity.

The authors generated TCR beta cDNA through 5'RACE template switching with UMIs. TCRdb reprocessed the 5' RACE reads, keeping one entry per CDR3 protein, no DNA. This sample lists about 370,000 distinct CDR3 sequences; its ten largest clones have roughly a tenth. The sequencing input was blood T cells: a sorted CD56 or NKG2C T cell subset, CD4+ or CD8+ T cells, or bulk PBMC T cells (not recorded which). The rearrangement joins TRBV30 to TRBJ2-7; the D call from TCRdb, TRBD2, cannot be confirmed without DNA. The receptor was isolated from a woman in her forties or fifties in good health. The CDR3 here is CAWSVWASGKYEQYF. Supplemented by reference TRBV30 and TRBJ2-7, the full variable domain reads SQTIHQWPATLVQPVGSPLSLECTVEGTSNPNLYWYRQAAGRGLQLLFYSVGIGQISSEVPQNLSASRPQDRQFILSSKKLLLSDSGFYLCAWSVWASGKYEQYFGPGTRLTVT.